This T cell receptor beta chain was identified in a study of blood T cell repertoires in COVID-19. Study overall: Sources were T cells, B-cell-depleted T cells, or PBMCs; the material itself was cDNA or gDNA.

One Seattle source followed patients from active infection through their disease course. The CDR3 runs 14 residues. V dropped 5 bases and J dropped 8 bases, with 13 bases sitting between them. Germline V gene lookup returns CDR1 LNHDA and CDR2 SQIVND (reference sequence). Assay used: immunoSEQ multiplex PCR; TCRdb lists only in-frame clones, some missing. The sample has fewer than 700,000 clones; roughly nine tenths are singletons. The chain is built from TRBV19 and TRBJ1-6; the D gene is possibly TRBD1 (5 bases). The TCR sequence derives from a woman aged 45-65 years with COVID-19, enrolled during active disease. Source material: peripheral blood. CDR3 coding DNA: TGTGCCAGTAGTCCAGGGTACTCCTATTCACCCCTCCACTTT. Translation gives CASSPGYSYSPLHF.